This T cell receptor beta chain was found in a study of T cells after yellow fever vaccination. Study-wide results and caveats: Abundant contaminating clonotypes from the bulk population could appear in FACS-sorted repertoires.

In the case of this clonotype: Its antigen is not known.

TCRdb called the 5' RACE reads again in MiXCR, with one record for every CDR3 protein. The table lists 500,000 to 650,000 distinct CDR3 sequences, approximately 15% of them singletons. Per germline, CDR1 MNHEY and CDR2 SVGEGT. The CDR3 has 13 amino acids. V shed 6 bases and J shed 6 bases, with 12 bases lying between them. The chain recombines TRBV6-2 or TRBV6-3 with TRBJ2-1; maybe TRBD1 (5 bases). The receptor comes from a man aged 25-45 years who received the YFV17D yellow fever vaccine. Sequenced material: PBMCs, taken on the day of the yellow fever booster vaccination. CDR3 region: CASRSKGPNEQFF. The CDR3 bases are TGTGCCAGCAGAAGTAAGGGGCCCAATGAGCAGTTCTTC.